The rows below give T cell receptor beta chains drawn from one sample of a study of shared clonotypes between healthy human individuals. Using immunoSEQ multiplex PCR, the repertoire was profiled, and TCRdb retains in-frame clones only, with some absent. This repertoire shows under 1,100,000 clones, around 78% found once; its top ten account for roughly 0.61%. The specimen sequenced was memory CD4+ T cells from PBMCs. These receptor sequences come from a man younger than 35 in good health. Some clones in this sample may be carry-over from other donors' samples. CDR3s include the opening cysteine and the closing phenylalanine or tryptophan. Each record gives: V gene, D gene, clone size, J gene, CDR3 DNA, CDR3 protein. A D gene is named only where the DNA matches it firmly. Size is omitted from some rows. Given values are once, few, many or a class for expanded clones.

>TRBV7-9|NA|few|TRBJ1-2
TGTGCCAGCAGCTTCGGGACCGTACTAGGTGGCTACACCTTC
CASSFGTVLGGYTF
>TRBV7-9|NA|NA|TRBJ2-1
TGTGCCAGCAGCTCCACTACGGGGCAGGACAAGCAGTTCTTC
CASSSTTGQDKQFF
>TRBV9|TRBD1|NA|TRBJ1-5
TGTGCCAGCAGCCAGGGACAGGGCGATCAGCCCCAGCATTTT
CASSQGQGDQPQHF
>TRBV19|NA|NA|TRBJ2-5
TGTGCCAGTAGTATGGGCCTCAACCCTTCTGAGACCCAGTACTTC
CASSMGLNPSETQYF
>TRBV30|NA|NA|TRBJ2-3
TGTGCCTGGAGTAGGGGGGGCCCAGATACGCAGTATTTT
CAWSRGGPDTQYF
>TRBV10-1|NA|once|TRBJ1-4
TGCGCCAGCAGTGAGTCGAGAGGGAGACGAGAAAAACTGTTTTTT
CASSESRGRREKLFF
>TRBV5-1|TRBD2|NA|TRBJ2-6
TGCGCCAGCAGCTTGTTCCTACTAGCGGGAGAGGCTGGGGCCAACGTCCTGACTTTC
CASSLFLLAGEAGANVLTF
>TRBV15|TRBD1|NA|TRBJ2-7
TGTGCCACCTCTATGGGACAGGGATTCGAGCAGTACTTC
CATSMGQGFEQYF
>TRBV2|TRBD1|few|TRBJ2-4
TGTGCCAGCAGAGGACAGGGGAGAGACATTCAGTACTTC
CASRGQGRDIQYF
>TRBV5-1|NA|once|TRBJ1-1
TGCGCCAGCAGCTTCCGACCGGGCCCTGGGGACACTGAAGCTTTCTTT
CASSFRPGPGDTEAFF
>TRBV4-3|TRBD1|NA|TRBJ1-5
TGCGCCAGCAGCCAAGATGGGACAGCCTATCAGCCCCAGCATTTT
CASSQDGTAYQPQHF
>TRBV7-8|TRBD2|once|TRBJ2-7
TGTGCCAGCAGCTCCCAAGCCGGGACTAGCCTTCGGGAGCAGTACTTC
CASSSQAGTSLREQYF
>TRBV7-3|NA|NA|TRBJ2-5
TGTGCCAGCAGCTTGTTCCCGTCGCAAGAGACCCAGTACTTC
CASSLFPSQETQYF
>TRBV2|TRBD1|few|TRBJ2-7
TGTGCCGGGGGACAGACTTACGAGCAGTACTTC
CAGGQTYEQYF
>TRBV5-1|TRBD2|NA|TRBJ2-7
TGCGCCAGCAGCTTGGGTCCCAGCGGGAGCGGCTACGAGCAGTACTTC
CASSLGPSGSGYEQYF
>TRBV28|NA|NA|TRBJ2-2
TGTGCCAGCAGTTTATGGAGGCTAGCGACTACCGGGGAGCTGTTTTTT
CASSLWRLATTGELFF